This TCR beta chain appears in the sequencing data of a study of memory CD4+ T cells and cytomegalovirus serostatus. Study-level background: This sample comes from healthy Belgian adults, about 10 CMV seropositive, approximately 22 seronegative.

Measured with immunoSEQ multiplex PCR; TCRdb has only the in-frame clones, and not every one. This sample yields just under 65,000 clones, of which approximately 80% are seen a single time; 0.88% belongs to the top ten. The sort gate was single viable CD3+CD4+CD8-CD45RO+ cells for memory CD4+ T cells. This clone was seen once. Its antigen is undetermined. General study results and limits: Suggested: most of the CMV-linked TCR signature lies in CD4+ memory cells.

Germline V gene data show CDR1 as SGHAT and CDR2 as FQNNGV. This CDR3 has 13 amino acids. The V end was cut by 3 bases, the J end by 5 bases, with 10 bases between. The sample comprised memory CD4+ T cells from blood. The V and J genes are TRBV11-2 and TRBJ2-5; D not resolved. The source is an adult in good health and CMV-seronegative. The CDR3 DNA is TGTGCCAGCAGCTTTGGCTATGCGGAGACCCAGTACTTC. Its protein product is CASSFGYAETQYF.